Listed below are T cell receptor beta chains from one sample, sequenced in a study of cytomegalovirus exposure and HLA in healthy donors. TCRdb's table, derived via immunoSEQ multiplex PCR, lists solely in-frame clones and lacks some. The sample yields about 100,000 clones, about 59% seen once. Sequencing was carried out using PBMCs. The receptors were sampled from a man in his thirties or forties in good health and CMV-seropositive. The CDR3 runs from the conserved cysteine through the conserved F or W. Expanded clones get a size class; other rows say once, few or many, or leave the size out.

CDR3aa: CASSSTGRRGTGELFF; abundance: few; j_gene: TRBJ2-2; v_gene: TRBV7-9
CDR3aa: CATNIGGTNYGYTF; abundance: NA; j_gene: TRBJ1-2; v_gene: TRBV7-9
CDR3aa: CASSGAGTGSEQYF; abundance: NA; j_gene: TRBJ2-7; v_gene: TRBV18
CDR3aa: CASSPPGGTGRGEKLFF; abundance: NA; j_gene: TRBJ1-4; v_gene: TRBV18
CDR3aa: CASSAGDSFNEQFF; abundance: NA; j_gene: TRBJ2-1; v_gene: TRBV9
CDR3aa: CASSRSRPSTDTQYF; abundance: NA; j_gene: TRBJ2-3; v_gene: TRBV6-5
CDR3aa: CASSPIQGSEKLFF; abundance: few; j_gene: TRBJ1-4; v_gene: TRBV18
CDR3aa: CASGLQGAKNIQYF; abundance: NA; j_gene: TRBJ2-4; v_gene: TRBV6-5
CDR3aa: CASSIQGRETSPLHF; abundance: NA; j_gene: TRBJ1-6; v_gene: TRBV11-3
CDR3aa: CSVEPRATDTQYF; abundance: few; j_gene: TRBJ2-3; v_gene: TRBV29-1
CDR3aa: CASSDSGRSYNEQFF; abundance: NA; j_gene: TRBJ2-1; v_gene: TRBV2
CDR3aa: CASSPRTGKNYNEQFF; abundance: NA; j_gene: TRBJ2-1; v_gene: TRBV2
CDR3aa: CAISGSGGGETQYF; abundance: NA; j_gene: TRBJ2-5; v_gene: TRBV10-3
CDR3aa: CASSFSTAGGYEQFF; abundance: few; j_gene: TRBJ2-1; v_gene: TRBV11-2
CDR3aa: CASSPRGQGSYGYTF; abundance: NA; j_gene: TRBJ1-2; v_gene: TRBV7-9
CDR3aa: CASSEQGTSYEQYF; abundance: NA; j_gene: TRBJ2-7; v_gene: TRBV2
CDR3aa: CASSEGWQANYGYTF; abundance: few; j_gene: TRBJ1-2; v_gene: TRBV2
CDR3aa: CASSLMTPNTGELFF; abundance: NA; j_gene: TRBJ2-2; v_gene: TRBV5-1
CDR3aa: CASSLTGDHQPQHF; abundance: few; j_gene: TRBJ1-5; v_gene: TRBV7-9
CDR3aa: CASRGRGGTNEKLFF; abundance: NA; j_gene: TRBJ1-4; v_gene: TRBV6-5
CDR3aa: CASSPQVAGGYEQYF; abundance: few; j_gene: TRBJ2-7; v_gene: TRBV14
CDR3aa: CASSLYTRLEETQYF; abundance: NA; j_gene: TRBJ2-5; v_gene: TRBV7-8
CDR3aa: CASSDSTSGEGTDTQYF; abundance: once; j_gene: TRBJ2-3; v_gene: TRBV6-4
CDR3aa: CAISEYGGGAGEQYF; abundance: few; j_gene: TRBJ2-7; v_gene: TRBV10-3